The T cell receptor (beta chain) under discussion was sequenced for a study of T cells in Graves' hyperthyroidism and ophthalmopathy. On the study more broadly: The authors collected peripheral blood at initial diagnosis, before any treatment.

This clonotype was counted many times. Antigen: not known. Subjects aged 18 to 65 presented with newly diagnosed hyperthyroidism of less than 2 months' duration. Authors of the study amplified TCR beta CDR3 regions from RNA transcripts. Researchers ran a first-round RT-PCR on the TCR CDR3 using the HTBI primer set. TCRdb redid the calling of the multiplex PCR reads with MiXCR, one entry per CDR3 protein. The sample holds some 400,000 distinct CDR3 sequences, about 20% seen once. Germline V gene data show CDR1 as MDHEN and CDR2 as SYDVKM. Trimming shortened V by 5 bases and J by 0 bases, and 14 bases separated the two germline ends. This CDR3 spans 15 amino acids. General study findings and limits: Onset of ophthalmopathy came a median roughly 6.9 months after the model predicted it.

V and J are TRBV28 and TRBJ2-7, with D perhaps assigned TRBD1 or TRBD2 (5 bases each). Material: blood. The clonotype originates from a woman in her late teens or twenties with Graves' hyperthyroidism. This chain's CDR3 is CASSTGTASSYEQYF. The CDR3 DNA is TGTGCCAGCAGTACCGGGACCGCTAGCTCCTACGAGCAGTACTTC. The entire variable domain, with the rest obtained from reference TRBV28 and TRBJ2-7, is as follows: DVKVTQSSRYLVKRTGEKVFLECVQDMDHENMFWYRQDPGLGLRLIYFSYDVKMKEKGDIPEGYSVSREKKERFSLILESASTNQTSMYLCASSTGTASSYEQYFGPGTRLTVT.